This is a list of T cell receptor beta chains from one sample in a study of T cell repertoires in cytomegalovirus infection. TCRdb re-called the reads through MiXCR, storing one row per CDR3 protein. The sample shows fewer than 250,000 distinct CDR3 sequences, about 12% of them seen only once. Source material: PBMCs. The receptors here all came from a human donor in good health (CMV status not recorded). Some clones in this sample may be carry-over from other donors' samples. Each CDR3 is given with its conserved first and last residue. Fields, in order: CDR3 length, clone size, V gene, J gene, D gene, CDR3 protein, CDR3 DNA. A D gene is named only where the DNA matches it firmly. A clone size is listed for some rows: how often the clone was seen (once, few, many), or a class if it is expanded.

>16|once|TRBV7-2|TRBJ1-1|NA
CASSSSQVGGNTEAFF
TGTGCCAGCAGCTCGTCCCAGGTTGGGGGGAACACTGAAGCGTTCTTT
>13|many|TRBV7-3|TRBJ2-1|NA
CASSLRATNEQFF
TGTGCCAGCAGCTTACGGGCAACCAATGAGCAGTTCTTC
>14|NA|TRBV12-3/TRBV12-4|TRBJ2-1|TRBD2
CASSLAGRGDEQFF
TGTGCCAGCAGCCTAGCGGGAAGAGGGGATGAGCAGTTCTTC
>11|few|TRBV5-1|TRBJ2-7|NA
CASRKTYEQYF
TGCGCCAGCAGAAAGACCTACGAGCAGTACTTC
>16|many|TRBV7-2|TRBJ1-1|TRBD1
CASSVGTGRGNTEAFF
TGTGCCAGCAGCGTCGGGACAGGGCGGGGGAACACTGAAGCTTTCTTT
>13|few|TRBV28|TRBJ2-1|NA
CASSNRIPNEQFF
TGTGCCAGCAGTAACAGGATACCCAATGAGCAGTTCTTC
>16|many|TRBV7-2|TRBJ1-4|TRBD1
CASSLEGTGIREKLFF
TGTGCCAGCAGCTTAGAGGGGACAGGGATTCGGGAAAAACTGTTTTTT
>14|NA|TRBV12-3/TRBV12-4|TRBJ1-1|NA
CASSAGGINTEAFF
TGTGCCAGCAGCGCAGGAGGTATAAACACTGAAGCTTTCTTT
>14|many|TRBV7-3|TRBJ2-1|NA
CASSLGMSRGEQFF
TGTGCCAGCAGCTTAGGAATGTCGCGGGGTGAGCAGTTCTTC
>15|few|TRBV5-1|TRBJ2-5|NA
CASSARDTASETQYF
TGCGCCAGCAGCGCCCGGGACACCGCAAGTGAGACCCAGTACTTC
>14|many|TRBV6-6|TRBJ2-7|NA
CASRQGSLAYEQYF
TGTGCCAGCAGGCAGGGGTCTCTAGCTTACGAGCAGTACTTC
>13|many|TRBV7-2|TRBJ2-3|NA
CASSLSRRDTQYF
TGTGCCAGCAGCTTGTCCCGCCGGGATACGCAGTATTTT
>13|many|TRBV7-2|TRBJ2-5|NA
CASSFGLKETQYF
TGTGCCAGCAGCTTTGGACTCAAGGAGACCCAGTACTTC
>12|many|TRBV7-2|TRBJ2-3|TRBD2
CASSGGLATQYF
TGTGCCAGCAGCGGCGGACTAGCTACGCAGTATTTT
>19|many|TRBV6-1|TRBJ1-5|NA
CASSEAGLGGGFSNQPQHF
TGTGCCAGCAGTGAAGCGGGACTGGGGGGGGGCTTTAGCAATCAGCCCCAGCATTTT
>15|many|TRBV10-3|TRBJ1-1|TRBD1
CAINPGTGGLTEAFF
TGTGCCATCAACCCCGGGACAGGGGGATTAACTGAAGCTTTCTTT
>12|NA|TRBV11-2|TRBJ1-1|NA
CASTEPKNSAVF
TGTGCCAGCACTGAGCCCAAGAACTCCGCCGTGTTT
>15|many|TRBV27|TRBJ1-2|NA
CASSPTGGANYGYTF
TGTGCCAGCAGCCCTACCGGGGGAGCTAACTATGGCTACACCTTC
>13|NA|TRBV6-6|TRBJ1-5|NA
CASRPDGNQPQHF
TGTGCCAGCAGACCGGACGGCAATCAGCCCCAGCATTTT
>16|NA|TRBV15|TRBJ1-6|TRBD1
CATSRVTGTGISPLHF
TGTGCCACCAGCAGAGTAACCGGGACAGGGATCTCACCCCTCCACTTT
>15|many|TRBV7-8|TRBJ2-7|TRBD2
CASSGSSGRYYEQYF
TGTGCCAGCAGCGGTTCTAGCGGGAGGTATTACGAGCAGTACTTC
>13|NA|TRBV6-4|TRBJ1-2|TRBD1
CASSRTGYDGYTF
TGTGCCAGCAGTCGGACAGGGTACGATGGCTACACCTTC
>16|NA|TRBV11-3|TRBJ2-7|TRBD1
CASSLSSGQGNDEQYF
TGTGCCAGCAGCTTATCCTCGGGACAGGGCAATGACGAGCAGTACTTC
>15|many|TRBV25-1|TRBJ1-1|NA
CASSGRDGWNTEAFF
TGTGCCAGCAGTGGCCGGGACGGGTGGAACACTGAAGCTTTCTTT
>14|many|TRBV29-1|TRBJ2-6|TRBD1
CSVDREPGANVLTF
TGCAGCGTCGACAGGGAGCCTGGGGCCAACGTCCTGACTTTC
>14|many|TRBV19|TRBJ1-4|TRBD1
CASISRGRDEKLFF
TGTGCCAGTATCTCCAGGGGGCGCGATGAAAAACTGTTTTTT
>14|many|TRBV7-2|TRBJ2-7|NA
CASSVRSSDYEQYF
TGTGCCAGCAGTGTAAGGTCCTCGGACTACGAGCAGTACTTC
>14|NA|TRBV6-2/TRBV6-3|TRBJ2-5|NA
CASSYSGPRGTQYF
TGTGCCAGCAGTTACTCAGGCCCCCGTGGGACCCAGTACTTC
>15|many|TRBV10-3|TRBJ2-1|NA
CAIRNDGRGINEQFF
TGTGCCATCAGAAACGACGGGAGAGGGATCAATGAGCAGTTCTTC
>14|NA|TRBV12-3/TRBV12-4|TRBJ1-4|TRBD1
CASSSDREKEKLFF
TGTGCCAGCAGTTCCGACAGGGAGAAGGAAAAACTGTTTTTT
>16|few|TRBV19|TRBJ2-2|TRBD1
CASRNRQGSNTGELFF
TGTGCCAGTAGGAACAGACAGGGATCGAACACCGGGGAGCTGTTTTTT
>15|many|TRBV20-1|TRBJ2-5|NA
CSALDGRQGAETQYF
TGCAGTGCTCTCGACGGGAGGCAGGGGGCAGAGACCCAGTACTTC
>14|NA|TRBV9|TRBJ2-5|NA
CASSAGTHKGTQYF
TGTGCCAGCAGCGCCGGGACCCACAAGGGGACCCAGTACTTC
>17|many|TRBV14|TRBJ2-3|TRBD2
CASSHLTSGTSTDTQYF
TGTGCCAGCAGCCATCTCACTAGCGGGACTAGCACAGATACGCAGTATTTT
>14|many|TRBV12-3/TRBV12-4|TRBJ1-2|NA
CASSNAGDNYGYTF
TGTGCCAGCAGCAATGCCGGGGATAACTATGGCTACACCTTC
>17|NA|TRBV7-2|TRBJ2-7|TRBD2
CASSLRTSGGISYQQYF
TGTGCCAGCAGCTTACGGACTAGCGGGGGTATCTCCTACCAGCAGTACTTC
>18|NA|TRBV5-1|TRBJ1-1|NA
CASRPGGTGVSQNTAAFF
TGCGCCAGCAGACCCGGGGGAACCGGGGTAAGCCAGAACACTGCCGCTTTCTTT
>15|few|TRBV18|TRBJ2-5|NA
CASSPGSGPQETQYF
TGTGCCAGCTCACCAGGATCGGGTCCCCAAGAGACCCAGTACTTC
>16|many|TRBV6-2/TRBV6-3|TRBJ2-7|NA
CASSGPARDPFYEQYF
TGTGCCAGCAGTGGACCCGCGAGGGACCCGTTCTACGAGCAGTACTTC
>15|many|TRBV19|TRBJ2-3|TRBD2
CASSIAGLGSNTQYF
TGTGCCAGTAGTATTGCTGGACTAGGATCCAATACGCAGTATTTT
>19|many|TRBV7-3|TRBJ2-2|TRBD1
CASSLGRGRGRESTGELFF
TGTGCCAGCAGCTTAGGCCGAGGAAGGGGGCGCGAGAGCACCGGGGAGCTGTTTTTT
>17|few|TRBV11-2|TRBJ2-3|NA
CASSLVVSASSTDTQYF
TGTGCCAGCAGCTTAGTGGTTAGCGCTTCTAGCACAGATACGCAGTATTTT
>14|many|TRBV6-8|TRBJ2-2|TRBD1
CAISTGVNTGELFF
TGTGCCATCTCGACAGGGGTAAACACCGGGGAGCTGTTTTTT
>12|NA|TRBV25-1|TRBJ1-5|NA
CASSVGDQPQHF
TGTGCCAGCAGTGTCGGTGACCAGCCCCAGCATTTT
>17|NA|TRBV9|TRBJ2-1|TRBD2
CASSVAGTSGLYNEQFF
TGTGCCAGCAGCGTAGCTGGGACTAGCGGCCTCTACAATGAGCAGTTCTTC
>14|NA|TRBV7-9|TRBJ2-5|TRBD2
CASSFGGRRETQYF
TGTGCCAGCAGCTTTGGCGGGAGGAGAGAGACCCAGTACTTC
>14|many|TRBV6-1|TRBJ2-3|TRBD2
CASSQRGGADTQYF
TGTGCCAGCAGTCAACGGGGGGGGGCAGATACGCAGTATTTT
>14|many|TRBV14|TRBJ1-1|TRBD1
CASRLIGGASEAFF
TGTGCCAGCAGACTTATAGGGGGCGCATCTGAAGCTTTCTTT
>13|NA|TRBV28|TRBJ2-5|TRBD1
CASRGQGRETQYF
TGTGCCAGCAGGGGACAGGGACGGGAGACCCAGTACTTC
>14|few|TRBV30|TRBJ1-3|NA
CAWGPGSSGNTIYF
TGTGCCTGGGGGCCTGGTAGCTCTGGAAACACCATATATTTT
>15|few|TRBV19|TRBJ2-1|NA
CASSIPVQKGNEQFF
TGTGCCAGTAGTATCCCGGTACAGAAGGGCAATGAGCAGTTCTTC
>14|NA|TRBV2|TRBJ1-2|TRBD1
CASSPDGTAHGYTF
TGTGCCAGCAGTCCGGACGGGACAGCCCATGGCTACACCTTC
>12|many|TRBV19|TRBJ2-3|NA
CASSQATDTQYF
TGTGCCAGTAGTCAGGCAACAGATACGCAGTATTTT
>15|NA|TRBV20-1|TRBJ2-3|NA
CSARTLGTLYETQYF
TGCAGTGCTAGAACCCTCGGGACCCTTTACGAGACGCAGTATTTT
>13|few|TRBV29-1|TRBJ1-1|NA
CSAQETGRAEAFF
TGCAGCGCCCAGGAAACAGGGAGGGCTGAAGCTTTCTTT
>15|many|TRBV19|TRBJ1-1|TRBD1
CASSMMGQGGTEAFF
TGTGCCAGTAGTATGATGGGACAGGGAGGCACTGAAGCTTTCTTT
>16|NA|TRBV6-2/TRBV6-3|TRBJ1-5|TRBD1
CASSGGQDLSNQPQHF
TGTGCCAGCAGCGGCGGACAGGACTTAAGCAATCAGCCCCAGCATTTT
>14|NA|TRBV19|TRBJ2-7|NA
CASSIGPGAYEQYF
TGTGCCAGTAGTATAGGCCCTGGGGCCTACGAGCAGTACTTC
>13|NA|TRBV19|TRBJ1-6|NA
CASRRTDNSPLHF
TGTGCCAGTAGGCGGACAGATAATTCACCCCTCCACTTT